A selection of T cell receptor beta chains follows, all from one sample in a study of TIL therapy for anti-PD-1-resistant metastatic lung cancer. TCRdb keeps only in-frame clones here, not all; method: immunoSEQ multiplex PCR. The sample records 4,800 or so clones, 60% to 75% being singletons. The material sequenced was tumor tissue, taken at baseline. These receptors were taken from a man aged 70-80 years with non-small cell lung cancer. Each CDR3 is given with its conserved first and last residue. The order of the fields is clone size, D gene, V gene, J gene, CDR3 DNA, CDR3 protein. D genes are given only for firm matches. For some rows the clone size is stated as once, few or many, or as a class when expanded; others skip it.

>-|TRBD2|TRBV6-1|TRBJ2-5
TGTGCCAGCAGTGGGGGACCGAGAGTGGGGACTAGAGGGGCCCAGTACTTC
CASSGGPRVGTRGAQYF
>once|-|TRBV10-2|TRBJ2-1
TGCGCCAGCAGTGGGGGATCCTACAATGAGCAGTTCTTC
CASSGGSYNEQFF
>few|-|TRBV29-1|TRBJ1-1
TGCAGCGTTCAGCCCAACACTGAAGCTTTCTTT
CSVQPNTEAFF
>-|-|TRBV7-6|TRBJ1-1
TGTGCCAGCAGCCTGGCCCCTAGCACTGAAGCTTTCTTT
CASSLAPSTEAFF
>few|TRBD2|TRBV5-1|TRBJ2-7
TGCGCCAGCAGCTTGGGGGGACTAGAAGACTCCTACGAGCAGTACTTC
CASSLGGLEDSYEQYF
>-|-|TRBV6-1|TRBJ1-2
TGTGCCAGCAGTGAAGCACCCAGGGAAATAAACTATGGCTACACCTTC
CASSEAPREINYGYTF
>-|-|TRBV28|TRBJ1-2
TGTGCCAGCATAGCGATGGGGGAGATTGGTGGCTACACCTTC
CASIAMGEIGGYTF
>-|-|TRBV27|TRBJ1-3
TGTGCCAGCAGCAAAAGAACAGGGTCCCTCTCTGGAAACACCATATATTTT
CASSKRTGSLSGNTIYF
>-|TRBD1|TRBV25-1|TRBJ1-6
TGTGCCAGCAGGGGGGACAGTAGCTCCTATAATTCACCCCTCCACTTT
CASRGDSSSYNSPLHF
>-|-|TRBV11-2|TRBJ1-5
TGTGCCAGCAGCCTCCCCCGGCAAGTCAATCAGCCCCAGCATTTT
CASSLPRQVNQPQHF
>-|-|TRBV6-5|TRBJ1-3
TGTGCCAGCAGTACAACCGGGACAGGAAACACCATATATTTT
CASSTTGTGNTIYF
>few|TRBD2|TRBV27|TRBJ2-3
TGTGCCAGCAGTGATAGCGGGGCTAGCACAGATACGCAGTATTTT
CASSDSGASTDTQYF
>few|-|TRBV21-1|TRBJ2-7
TGTGCCAGCTCCCTCCTCGCGGGGGGGGAGAGGCCCTACGAGCAGTACTTC
CASSLLAGGERPYEQYF